This T cell receptor (beta chain) was captured by sequencing in a study of blood T cell repertoires in COVID-19. Whole-study context: T cells, B-cell-depleted T cells, or PBMCs supplied cDNA or gDNA.

In regard to this clone: One end of the junction does not line up with germline, which may come from a read error.

CDR1 is GTSNPN and CDR2 is SVGIG in the germline V gene (reference sequence). The CDR3 extends over 9 amino acids. Cohorts were based on clinical histories the participants reported. Clones were read by immunoSEQ multiplex PCR, and TCRdb kept only the in-frame ones, dropping some. Among 100,000 to 150,000 clones, 80% to 90% were seen once, and the ten largest hold about 2.5%. The sample consisted of PBMCs or T cells enriched from blood (not recorded which). This chain joins TRBV30 and TRBJ1-2, with a weak D call TRBD1 (6 bases). The source of this sequence is a woman between 50 and 59 years old who had recovered from COVID-19. DNA for the CDR3: TGTGCCTCAGGGAGCAGGGGCCCCTTC. This sequence encodes CASGSRGPF.